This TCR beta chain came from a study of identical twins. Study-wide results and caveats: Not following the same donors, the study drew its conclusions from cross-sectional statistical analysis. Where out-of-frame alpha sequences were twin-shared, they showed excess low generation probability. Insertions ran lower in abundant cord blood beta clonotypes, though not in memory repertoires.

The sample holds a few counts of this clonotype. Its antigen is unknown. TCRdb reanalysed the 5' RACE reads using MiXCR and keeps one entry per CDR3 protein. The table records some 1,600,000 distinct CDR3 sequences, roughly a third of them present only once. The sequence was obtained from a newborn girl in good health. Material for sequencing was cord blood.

CDR3 protein: CASHRGPNYGYTF. CDR3 coding DNA: TGTGCCAGCCACAGGGGTCCTAACTATGGCTACACCTTC. The rearrangement joins TRBV2 to TRBJ1-2, with 7 bases matching TRBD1. The ends lost 8 bases at V and 0 bases at J; junction bases unmatched: 3. This CDR3 has 13 amino acids. Germline-derived CDR1 and CDR2 are SNHLY and FYNNEI.